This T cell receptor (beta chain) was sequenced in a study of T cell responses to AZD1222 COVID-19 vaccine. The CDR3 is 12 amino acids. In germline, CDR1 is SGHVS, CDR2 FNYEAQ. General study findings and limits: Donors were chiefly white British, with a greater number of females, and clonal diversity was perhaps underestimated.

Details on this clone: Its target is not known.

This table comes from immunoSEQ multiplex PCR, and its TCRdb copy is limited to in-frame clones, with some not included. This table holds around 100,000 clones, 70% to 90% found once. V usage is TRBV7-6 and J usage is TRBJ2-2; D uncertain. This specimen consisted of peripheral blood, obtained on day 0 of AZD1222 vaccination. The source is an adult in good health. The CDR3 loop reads CGIIGNTGELFF. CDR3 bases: TGTGGCATCATAGGGAACACCGGGGAGCTGTTTTTT.